A single sample is the source of the 19 T cell receptor beta chains below, sequenced in a study of blood T cells in healthy people across ages. A second PCR, run for about 6 to 12 cycles, used a sample-barcoded 5' primer plus a J-beta primer mix. TCRdb processed the 5' RACE reads anew with MiXCR; each CDR3 protein has one entry. The profile shows approximately 790,000 distinct CDR3 sequences, roughly 60% of them singletons. Sequenced material: blood. The receptors were gathered from a man aged 30 to 39 in good health.

This chain joins TRBV27 and TRBJ2-7, with D possibly TRBD1 on 6 matching bases. This CDR3 comprises 14 residues. With 6 bases removed from V and 7 bases from J, the gap between germline ends came to 19 bases. Germline V gene lookup returns CDR1 MNHEY and CDR2 SMNVEV (reference sequence). The CDR3 is CASRGGMGAMEQYF. As DNA, the CDR3 is TGTGCCAGCAGAGGGGGTATGGGCGCTATGGAGCAGTACTTC.

The rearrangement links TRBV29-1 to TRBJ1-1, with unresolved D. The V and J ends lost 7 bases and 8 bases respectively, with 17 bases between them. In germline, CDR1 is SQVTM, CDR2 ANQGSEA. The CDR3 has 12 residues. The CDR3 DNA reads TGCAGCGCCAGGTACCCAAACAGCGAAGCTTTCTTT. Protein sequence: CSARYPNSEAFF.

V is TRBV7-8 and J is TRBJ2-7; 12 positions match TRBD2. With 1 base clipped from V and 7 bases from J, the junction kept 8 bases outside the gene matches. CDR3 length: 16 amino acids. Germline V gene sequence: CDR1 SGHVS, CDR2 FQNEAQ. In nucleotides, the CDR3 is TGTGCCAGCAGCTTAGAAACTAGCGGGGGGCGGGAAGAGCAGTACTTC. This gives the protein CASSLETSGGREEQYF. Drawing the rest from reference TRBV7-8 and TRBJ2-7, the complete variable domain is GAGVSQSPRYKVAKRGQDVALRCDPISGHVSLFWYQQALGQGPEFLTYFQNEAQLDKSGLPSDRFFAERPEGSVSTLKIQRTQQEDSAVYLCASSLETSGGREEQYFGPGTRLTVT.

This clonotype was recorded only once. This rearrangement joins TRBV6-2 or TRBV6-3 to TRBJ2-3, with 7 bases lining up with TRBD1. Germline CDR1 MNHEY, CDR2 SVGEGT. This CDR3 has 15 amino acids. The V gene end was trimmed by 7 bases and the J gene end by 4 bases; junction bases not matched to a gene: 11. The CDR3 nucleotides read TGTGCCAGCACCTCTGAGGGGGCTGGCCCAGATACGCAGTATTTT. Translating it yields CASTSEGAGPDTQYF.

The CDR3 sequence is CASSIGGTTVLYEQYF. The CDR3 DNA reads as TGTGCCAGCAGCATAGGAGGGACGACAGTTCTCTACGAGCAGTACTTC. The chain is built from TRBV6-5 and TRBJ2-1; D is perhaps TRBD2 (6 bases). Matching the DNA end better, TRBJ2-7 makes the J call doubtful. Germline V gene sequence: CDR1 MNHEY, CDR2 SVGAGI. The CDR3 is made up of 16 amino acids.

The genes are TRBV11-2 and TRBJ2-1; D gene ambiguous. V gave up 2 bases and J gave up 6 bases, with 8 bases separating them. The V gene's germline CDR1 is SGHAT and CDR2 FQNNGV. The CDR3 spans 13 residues. As DNA, the CDR3 is TGTGCCAGCAGCTTACGGACCCTCAATGAGCAGTTCTTC. Translation gives CASSLRTLNEQFF.

The chain joins TRBV10-3 to TRBJ2-7, with D maybe TRBD1 (5 bases). From germline, CDR1 is ENHRY and CDR2 SYGVKD. This CDR3 is 11 amino acids long. Trimming took 0 bases from V and 12 from J, leaving 9 bases between them. The CDR3 sequence is CAISESNRLYF. CDR3 DNA: TGTGCCATCAGTGAGTCGAACAGGCTGTACTTC.

The V and J genes are TRBV2 and TRBJ2-6; a possible D gene is TRBD1 (6 bases). The CDR3 is 17 residues long. The germline V and J ends were trimmed by 4 bases and 0 bases, with 13 bases remaining between them. Germline assignment: CDR1 SNHLY and CDR2 FYNNEI. DNA of the CDR3: TGTGCCAGCAGTGGGCCGGGACACTTCTCTGGGGCCAACGTCCTGACTTTC. Translated, it gives CASSGPGHFSGANVLTF.

This sequence joins TRBV10-3 and TRBJ1-2; D remains unclear. V was pared by 3 bases and J by 6 bases, with 8 bases between. The germline gives CDR1 ENHRY, CDR2 SYGVKD. This CDR3 comprises 12 residues. In DNA form, the CDR3 reads TGTGCCATCAGTGAAGGAATGAATGGCTACACCTTC. Translated: CAISEGMNGYTF.

CDR3 nucleotides: TGTGCCTGTAACAGCTTTAATGAAAAACTGTTTTTT. As protein: CACNSFNEKLFF. This rearrangement joins TRBV30 to TRBJ1-4; no definite D call. The length of the CDR3 is 12 residues. Deletions cut 6 bases from V and 4 bases from J, with 9 bases between. Germline V gene lookup returns CDR1 GTSNPN and CDR2 SVGIG (reference sequence).

This clonotype was counted once. This sequence joins TRBV2 and TRBJ2-7; D uncertain. The V gene's germline CDR1 is SNHLY and CDR2 FYNNEI. This CDR3 is built from 14 residues. V lost 7 bases and J 2 bases, leaving 15 bases between the germline ends. The DNA of the CDR3 is TGTGCCAGCATACCTGGTGAAGACGCCTACGAGCAGTACTTC. Its translation: CASIPGEDAYEQYF.

In its sample, this clonotype was seen many times. The chain recombines TRBV5-1 with TRBJ2-3, with D perhaps matching TRBD1 (7 bases). Germline V gene lookup returns CDR1 SGHRS and CDR2 YFSETQ. Trimming removed 1 base from V and 1 base from J, with 13 bases in between. The CDR3 sequence is 16 residues long. The CDR3 nucleotides read TGCGCCAGCAGCTTGTCAGGGGGGCACCGCACAGATACGCAGTATTTT. Residues: CASSLSGGHRTDTQYF.

The chain is built from TRBV4-2 and TRBJ1-6, with no clear D. Trimming stripped 1 base from V and 6 bases from J, with 7 bases between. The CDR3 covers 14 residues. Germline CDR1 LGHNA, CDR2 YNFKEQ. The CDR3, as DNA: TGTGCCAGCAGCCAAGCCGCGGGTAATTCACCCCTCCACTTT. Amino acids: CASSQAAGNSPLHF.

In its sample, this clonotype was seen a few times. The genes are TRBV28 and TRBJ2-1; no clear D gene. This CDR3 comprises 13 residues. The V end was cut by 6 bases, the J end by 4 bases, with 10 bases between. CDR1 is MDHEN, CDR2 SYDVKM, per germline. The CDR3 DNA sequence: TGTGCCAGCAGAAGGACGGGTTACAATGAGCAGTTCTTC. Translating gives CASRRTGYNEQFF.

This rearrangement joins TRBV5-8 to TRBJ1-5, with D perhaps TRBD1 (5 bases). This CDR3 is 17 amino acids long. Germline V gives CDR1 SGHTS, CDR2 YDEGEE. Between the trimmed V and J ends, which lost 0 bases and 4 bases, there was a span of 17 bases. CDR3 DNA: TGTGCCAGCAGCTTGGTACGGGGGGTACTTCGGAATCAGCCCCAGCATTTT. It is translated as CASSLVRGVLRNQPQHF.

The chain links TRBV5-1 to TRBJ2-5, with D tentatively TRBD1 or TRBD2 (5 bases each). Germline assignment: CDR1 SGHRS and CDR2 YFSETQ. The V and J ends lost 0 bases and 4 bases respectively, with 13 bases between them. The CDR3 consists of 15 residues. The CDR3 coding sequence is TGCGCCAGCAGCTTGGGGACGGGAAGGGGAGAGACCCAGTACTTC. This codes for CASSLGTGRGETQYF.

V and J are TRBV11-2 and TRBJ2-5, with D maybe TRBD1 (5 bases). CDR1 is SGHAT and CDR2 is FQNNGV in the germline V gene. Trimming stripped 2 bases from V and 0 bases from J, with 7 bases between. The length of the CDR3 is 14 residues. The CDR3 here is CASSLTRDQETQYF. In DNA, the CDR3 is TGTGCCAGCAGCTTAACCAGGGACCAAGAGACCCAGTACTTC.

The V gene is TRBV2, the J gene TRBJ1-6, with D hard to call. The CDR3 is 13 amino acids. Looked up from germline, CDR1 is SNHLY and CDR2 is FYNNEI. Trimming shortened V by 10 bases and J by 0 bases, and 7 bases separated the two germline ends. The CDR3 DNA sequence: TGTGCCACGCGGAGCTCCTATAATTCACCCCTCCACTTT. This translates into CATRSSYNSPLHF.

This chain uses TRBV20-1 with TRBJ2-4, with D possibly matching TRBD2 (6 bases). The DNA end is more similar to TRBJ2-7, so the J call may be wrong. Germline CDR1 DFQATT, CDR2 SNEGSKA (reference sequence). The CDR3 loop spans 13 amino acids. The CDR3: CSAKRGGVGEQYF. The CDR3 bases are TGCAGTGCGAAGAGGGGCGGGGTTGGCGAGCAGTACTTC.